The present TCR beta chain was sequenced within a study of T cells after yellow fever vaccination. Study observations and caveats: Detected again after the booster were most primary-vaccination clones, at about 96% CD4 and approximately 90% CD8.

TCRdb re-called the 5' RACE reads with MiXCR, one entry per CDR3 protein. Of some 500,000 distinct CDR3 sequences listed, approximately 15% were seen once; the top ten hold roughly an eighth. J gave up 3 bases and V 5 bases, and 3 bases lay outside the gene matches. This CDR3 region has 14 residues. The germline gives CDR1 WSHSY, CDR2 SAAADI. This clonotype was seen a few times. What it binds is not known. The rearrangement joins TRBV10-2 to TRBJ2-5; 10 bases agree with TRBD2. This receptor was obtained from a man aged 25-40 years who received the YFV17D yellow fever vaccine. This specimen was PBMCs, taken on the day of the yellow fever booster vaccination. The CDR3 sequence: CASSWTSGKETQYF. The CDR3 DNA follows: TGCGCCAGCAGTTGGACTAGCGGAAAAGAGACCCAGTACTTC.